This T cell receptor beta chain was profiled in a study of blood T cell repertoires in COVID-19. Study-level background: Researchers got acute and convalescent COVID-19 samples from the United States, Italy and Spain. The analysed material was cDNA or gDNA that came from T cells, B-cell-depleted T cells, or PBMCs.

In the study's own analysis: How many nucleated cells were present was estimated from reference gene primer amplification. TCRdb's copy holds only in-frame clones and misses some; the assay was immunoSEQ multiplex PCR. From that table come the V and J calls and clone size; the DNA was used to work out D and trimming. The data show hundreds of thousands of clones, 70% to 90% seen once. Germline CDR1 and CDR2: SGHDT and YYEEEE. The CDR3 is made up of 15 amino acids. V gave up 3 bases and J gave up 5 bases; unmatched junction bases: 5. The genes are TRBV5-6 and TRBJ1-4, with 9 positions matching TRBD1. This receptor was identified in a man between 60 and 70 years old with acute or convalescent COVID-19. The sequencing input was peripheral blood. The CDR3 DNA reads TGTGCCAGCAGCTCGACGGGACAGGGAAATGAAAAACTGTTTTTT. This encodes CASSSTGQGNEKLFF.